This T cell receptor (beta chain) was recovered during a study of blood T cells in healthy people across ages (dated by TCRdb to about 2015). For the study in its entirety: In model experiments, template switching captured roughly one uniquely barcoded TCR beta cDNA molecule for every two T cells. The study measured age-related changes in TCR beta repertoire diversity using deep sequencing normalized with unique cDNA molecular identifiers. Donors were grouped into four age groups: young (average roughly 16 years), middle-aged (roughly 37), aged (62) and long-lived (about 90). To avoid experimental bias, donors of different ages were spread randomly across the sequencing lanes. For two donors (one aged 18 to 29 and one aged 80 or older), the study analyzed two additional independent replicas of 1 million unique cDNA reads from the same blood draw.

Study-level results and caveats: A strong correlation was found between observed TCR beta diversity and the percentage of naive T cells measured by flow cytometry. Bulk unsorted PBMC profiling prevented conclusive comparison of naive and antigen-experienced compartments. The long-lived group showed more naive CD4+ T cells, fewer expanded clones and increased TCR diversity than the aged group, suggesting age selection. As age increased, observed TCR beta diversity per million T cells dropped in a roughly linear way, and a significant reduction was already evident by age 40. Estimates of total diversity from one million sequenced T cells were regarded as lower bounds and underestimates. The CMV infection status of donors was not known, potentially confounding age-related changes in expanded clonotypes.

V drops 0 bases and J drops 0 bases, leaving 5 bases in between. The CDR3 has 14 amino acids, counting the end cysteine and phenylalanine. Only the CDR3 region is kept as DNA, spanning 42 bases read in frame from base 1. Per the germline V gene, MNHEY is the CDR1 and SVGAGI is the CDR2. The library was built by means of 5' RACE. The instrument was an Illumina HiSeq 2500. A second PCR of about 6 to 11 cycles was run with a J-beta primer mix and a sample-barcoded 5' primer. Each TCR beta cDNA molecule received a unique molecular identifier from a template-switch 5' adaptor carrying 12 random nucleotides. Each sample yielded at least 3 million CDR3-containing paired-end reads. All of the RNA was converted into first-strand cDNA using the Mint cDNA synthesis kit, with a TRBC-specific oligonucleotide serving as the primer. All cDNA was treated with uracil-DNA glycosylase and then went through a first 18-cycle PCR with the universal primers M1SS and BC2_uni_R. The authors' analysis ran thus. Each sample was normalized by randomly selecting 1 million high-quality reads, each carrying a distinct molecular identifier. Instead of being binned into consensus sequences, reads that shared molecular identifiers were thrown out. MiTCR, with a Q25 quality threshold and the strictest error-elimination algorithm, was used for CDR3 identification, clonotype clustering and error correction. Lower-bound total TCR beta diversity was estimated with a nonparametric unseen species model using Euler transformation. Using fastp at Q25 and MiXCR, TCRdb reprocessed the public reads and kept productive beta chains. For every CDR3 protein sequence, its rows merge into one entry that carries the most common genes and DNA. The V and J calls here are based on TCRdb, not the publication. The sample table lists about 1,800,000 distinct CDR3 sequences, 28% of them with a count of one. The ten largest clones capture 7.7% of the sample.

Donors were 39 systemically healthy Caucasian individuals from Russia aged 6 to 90 years. Each donor gave roughly 11 milliliters of peripheral blood, drawn into EDTA-treated Vacutainer tubes. Ficoll-Paque density-gradient centrifugation was used to isolate PBMCs, with at least 6.5 million per sample. Trizol reagent was used to extract total RNA from the PBMCs, yielding at least 5.5 micrograms per sample. The percentages of naive CD45RAhigh/CD27high T cells were determined by flow cytometry on a PBMC aliquot from every donor. On this clonotype itself: There is no known antigen for this receptor. Base-call qualities are not available, and no considerably larger clone is one nucleotide away.

The source material was blood. This chain is built from TRBV6-5 and TRBJ1-1; the D gene identity is not certain. This sequence was found in a woman aged 25-40 years in good health. The DNA sequence is TGTGCCAGCAGTTACTCGAGTATGAACACTGAAGCTTTCTTT. This encodes CASSYSSMNTEAFF.